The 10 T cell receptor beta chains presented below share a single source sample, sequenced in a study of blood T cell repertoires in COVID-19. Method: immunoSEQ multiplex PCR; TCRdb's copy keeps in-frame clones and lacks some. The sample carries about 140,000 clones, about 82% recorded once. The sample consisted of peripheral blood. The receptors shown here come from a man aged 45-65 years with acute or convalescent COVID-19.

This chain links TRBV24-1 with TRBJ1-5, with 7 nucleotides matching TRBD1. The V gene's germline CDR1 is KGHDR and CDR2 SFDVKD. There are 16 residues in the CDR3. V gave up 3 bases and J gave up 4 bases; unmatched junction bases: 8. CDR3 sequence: CATSDATGVGNQPQHF. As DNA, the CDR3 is TGTGCCACCAGTGATGCAACAGGGGTGGGAAATCAGCCCCAGCATTTT.

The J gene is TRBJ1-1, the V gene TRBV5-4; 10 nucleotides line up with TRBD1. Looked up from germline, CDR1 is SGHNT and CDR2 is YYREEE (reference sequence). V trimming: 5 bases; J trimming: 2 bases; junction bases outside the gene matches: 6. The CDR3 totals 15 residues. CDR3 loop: CASRKGQGGNTEAFF. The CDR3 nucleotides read TGTGCCAGCAGAAAAGGACAGGGGGGAAACACTGAAGCTTTCTTT. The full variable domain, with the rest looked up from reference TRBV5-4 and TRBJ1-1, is ETGVTQSPTHLIKTRGQQVTLRCSSQSGHNTVSWYQQALGQGPQFIFQYYREEENGRGNFPPRFSGLQFPNYSSELNVNALELDDSALYLCASRKGQGGNTEAFFGQGTRLTVV.

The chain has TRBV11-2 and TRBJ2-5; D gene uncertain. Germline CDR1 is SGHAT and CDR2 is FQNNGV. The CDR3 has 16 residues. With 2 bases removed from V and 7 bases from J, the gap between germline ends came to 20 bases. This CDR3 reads CASSLLRNPPSGTQYF. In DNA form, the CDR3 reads TGTGCCAGCAGCTTACTCCGAAACCCCCCGTCAGGGACCCAGTACTTC.

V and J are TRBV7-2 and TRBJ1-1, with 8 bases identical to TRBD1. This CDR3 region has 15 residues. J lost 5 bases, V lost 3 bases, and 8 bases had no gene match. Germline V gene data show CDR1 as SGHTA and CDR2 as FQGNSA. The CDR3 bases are TGTGCCAGCAGCTTGATACCGACAGGGGTGACTGAAGCTTTCTTT. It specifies CASSLIPTGVTEAFF. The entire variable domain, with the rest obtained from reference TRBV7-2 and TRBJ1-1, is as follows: GAGVSQSPSNKVTEKGKDVELRCDPISGHTALYWYRQSLGQGLEFLIYFQGNSAPDKSGLPSDRFSAERTGGSVSTLTIQRTQQEDSAVYLCASSLIPTGVTEAFFGQGTRLTVV.

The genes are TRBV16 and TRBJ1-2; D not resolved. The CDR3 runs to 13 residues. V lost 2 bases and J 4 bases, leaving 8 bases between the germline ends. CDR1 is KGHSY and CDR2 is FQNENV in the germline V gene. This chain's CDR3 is CASSQTRFYGYTF. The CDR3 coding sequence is TGTGCCAGCAGCCAAACCCGGTTCTATGGCTACACCTTC.

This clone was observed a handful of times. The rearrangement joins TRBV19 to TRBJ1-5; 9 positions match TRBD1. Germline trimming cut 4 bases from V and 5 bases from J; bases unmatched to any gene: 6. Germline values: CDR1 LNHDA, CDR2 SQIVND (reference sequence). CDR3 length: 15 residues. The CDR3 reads CASSRRDRADQPQHF. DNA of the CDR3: TGTGCCAGTAGTAGAAGGGACAGGGCGGATCAGCCCCAGCATTTT. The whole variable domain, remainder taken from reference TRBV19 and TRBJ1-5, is DGGITQSPKYLFRKEGQNVTLSCEQNLNHDAMYWYRQDPGQGLRLIYYSQIVNDFQKGDIAEGYSVSREKKESFPLTVTSAQKNPTAFYLCASSRRDRADQPQHFGDGTRLSIL.

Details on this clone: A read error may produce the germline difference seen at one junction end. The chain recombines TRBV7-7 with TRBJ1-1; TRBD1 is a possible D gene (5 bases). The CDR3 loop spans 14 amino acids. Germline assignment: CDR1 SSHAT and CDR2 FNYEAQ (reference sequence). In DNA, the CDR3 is TGTGCTAGCAGCCCCCACGGGGGAGGGACTGAAGCTTTCTTT. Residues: CASSPHGGGTEAFF.

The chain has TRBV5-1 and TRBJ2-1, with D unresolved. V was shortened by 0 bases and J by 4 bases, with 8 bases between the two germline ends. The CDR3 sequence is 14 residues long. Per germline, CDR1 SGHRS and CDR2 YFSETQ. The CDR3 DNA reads TGCGCCAGCAGCTTGGCCCAACGGTACAATGAGCAGTTCTTC. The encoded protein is CASSLAQRYNEQFF.

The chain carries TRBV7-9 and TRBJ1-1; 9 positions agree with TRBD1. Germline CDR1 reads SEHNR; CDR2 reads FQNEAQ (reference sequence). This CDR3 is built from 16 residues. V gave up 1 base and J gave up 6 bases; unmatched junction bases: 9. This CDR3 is CASSLGTGVYSAEAFF. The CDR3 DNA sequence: TGTGCCAGCAGCTTAGGGACAGGGGTGTATTCTGCTGAAGCTTTCTTT.

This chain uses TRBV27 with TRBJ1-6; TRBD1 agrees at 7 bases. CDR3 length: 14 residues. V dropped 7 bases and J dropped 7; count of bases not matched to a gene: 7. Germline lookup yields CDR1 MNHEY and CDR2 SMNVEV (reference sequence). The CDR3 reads CASNRQGLNSPLHF. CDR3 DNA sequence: TGTGCCAGCAACCGACAGGGATTAAATTCACCCCTCCACTTT.